Listed below are T cell receptor beta chains from one sample, sequenced in a study of T cells after yellow fever vaccination. TCRdb reprocessed the 5' RACE reads via MiXCR and lists one record per CDR3 protein. This table has some 300,000 distinct CDR3 sequences, roughly a tenth appearing once. The input for sequencing was CD4+ T cells sorted from PBMCs, taken 45 days after the yellow fever booster vaccination. Receptors were obtained from a man between 18 and 35 years old who received the YFV17D yellow fever vaccine. CDR3s include the opening cysteine and the closing phenylalanine or tryptophan. D genes are given only for firm matches. Expanded clones get a size class; other rows say once, few or many, or leave the size out.

abundance: NA
v_gene: TRBV7-9
j_gene: TRBJ2-2
d_gene: TRBD1
CDR3aa: CASSSTGGVGGELFF
CDR3nt: TGTGCCAGCAGCTCCACAGGGGGAGTTGGCGGGGAGCTGTTTTTT

abundance: NA
v_gene: TRBV5-4
j_gene: TRBJ2-5
d_gene: TRBD2
CDR3aa: CASSSRLARTAETQYF
CDR3nt: TGTGCCAGCAGCTCCCGACTAGCTCGCACGGCTGAGACCCAGTACTTC

abundance: NA
v_gene: TRBV2
j_gene: TRBJ2-1
d_gene: NA
CDR3aa: CASSEGQDYNEQFF
CDR3nt: TGTGCCAGCAGTGAAGGACAGGACTACAATGAGCAGTTCTTC

abundance: few
v_gene: TRBV7-2
j_gene: TRBJ2-7
d_gene: NA
CDR3aa: CASSVDNSGEQYF
CDR3nt: TGTGCCAGCAGTGTCGACAACAGTGGCGAGCAGTACTTC

abundance: NA
v_gene: TRBV6-6
j_gene: TRBJ1-1
d_gene: TRBD1
CDR3aa: CAAIRPGGTEAFF
CDR3nt: TGTGCCGCTATCCGGCCAGGGGGAACTGAAGCTTTCTTT

abundance: NA
v_gene: TRBV4-2
j_gene: TRBJ1-4
d_gene: NA
CDR3aa: CASSQDLQPNEKLFF
CDR3nt: TGTGCCAGCAGCCAAGATCTGCAGCCTAATGAAAAACTGTTTTTT

abundance: few
v_gene: TRBV5-6
j_gene: TRBJ2-5
d_gene: NA
CDR3aa: CASSSLNRGETQYF
CDR3nt: TGTGCCAGCAGCTCCCTCAATAGGGGAGAGACCCAGTACTTC

abundance: NA
v_gene: TRBV29-1
j_gene: TRBJ1-1
d_gene: NA
CDR3aa: CSVMTVYMNTEAFF
CDR3nt: TGCAGCGTGATGACGGTCTACATGAACACTGAAGCTTTCTTT

abundance: many
v_gene: TRBV6-5
j_gene: TRBJ2-3
d_gene: NA
CDR3aa: CASSYSASTDTQYF
CDR3nt: TGTGCCAGCAGTTACTCGGCTAGCACAGATACGCAGTATTTT

abundance: many
v_gene: TRBV5-5
j_gene: TRBJ1-2
d_gene: NA
CDR3aa: CASSFDDYGYTF
CDR3nt: TGTGCCAGCAGCTTTGACGACTATGGCTACACCTTC

abundance: few
v_gene: TRBV20-1
j_gene: TRBJ2-3
d_gene: TRBD2
CDR3aa: CSARDSGGAGDTQYF
CDR3nt: TGCAGTGCTAGAGATAGCGGGGGGGCAGGAGATACGCAGTATTTT

abundance: many
v_gene: TRBV7-9
j_gene: TRBJ1-2
d_gene: NA
CDR3aa: CASSSAAGAPNGYTF
CDR3nt: TGTGCCAGCAGCTCAGCAGCGGGGGCGCCGAATGGCTACACCTTC

abundance: NA
v_gene: TRBV18
j_gene: TRBJ1-4
d_gene: NA
CDR3aa: CASSPGLNEKLFF
CDR3nt: TGTGCCAGCTCACCGGGGCTAAATGAAAAACTGTTTTTT

abundance: NA
v_gene: TRBV12-3/TRBV12-4
j_gene: TRBJ1-5
d_gene: NA
CDR3aa: CASTDRATNQPQHF
CDR3nt: TGTGCCAGCACAGACCGGGCTACCAATCAGCCCCAGCATTTT

abundance: NA
v_gene: TRBV18
j_gene: TRBJ2-5
d_gene: TRBD1
CDR3aa: CASSSYRGNQETQYF
CDR3nt: TGTGCCAGCTCATCGTACAGGGGGAATCAAGAGACCCAGTACTTC

abundance: NA
v_gene: TRBV4-1
j_gene: TRBJ1-1
d_gene: NA
CDR3aa: CASSQDRVERGGTEAFF
CDR3nt: TGCGCCAGCAGCCAAGATAGGGTAGAAAGGGGGGGCACTGAAGCTTTCTTT

abundance: NA
v_gene: TRBV7-9
j_gene: TRBJ2-1
d_gene: NA
CDR3aa: CASIPKTGASYNEQFF
CDR3nt: TGTGCCAGCATCCCGAAGACTGGGGCTTCCTACAATGAGCAGTTCTTC

abundance: few
v_gene: TRBV5-1
j_gene: TRBJ2-6
d_gene: TRBD1
CDR3aa: CASSQHEQGDSGANVLTF
CDR3nt: TGCGCCAGCAGCCAACATGAACAGGGGGACTCTGGGGCCAACGTCCTGACTTTC

abundance: few
v_gene: TRBV6-2/TRBV6-3
j_gene: TRBJ2-7
d_gene: NA
CDR3aa: CASAAESGRASYEQYF
CDR3nt: TGTGCCAGCGCTGCGGAATCGGGCCGGGCCTCCTACGAGCAGTACTTC

abundance: NA
v_gene: TRBV11-2
j_gene: TRBJ2-5
d_gene: TRBD2
CDR3aa: CASSAWTSQETQYF
CDR3nt: TGTGCCAGCAGCGCCTGGACTAGCCAAGAGACCCAGTACTTC

abundance: few
v_gene: TRBV2
j_gene: TRBJ2-1
d_gene: NA
CDR3aa: CASNFGLDYNEQFF
CDR3nt: TGTGCCAGCAACTTTGGACTGGACTACAATGAGCAGTTCTTC

abundance: many
v_gene: TRBV6-5
j_gene: TRBJ1-1
d_gene: NA
CDR3aa: CASSYSRDTEAFF
CDR3nt: TGTGCCAGCAGTTACTCTCGAGACACTGAAGCTTTCTTT

abundance: NA
v_gene: TRBV18
j_gene: TRBJ2-7
d_gene: NA
CDR3aa: CASSPRRDGEQYF
CDR3nt: TGTGCCAGCTCACCACGGAGGGACGGCGAGCAGTACTTC

abundance: few
v_gene: TRBV20-1
j_gene: TRBJ1-5
d_gene: NA
CDR3aa: CSAGGGEQPQHF
CDR3nt: TGCAGTGCTGGAGGTGGGGAACAGCCCCAGCATTTT

abundance: NA
v_gene: TRBV7-8
j_gene: TRBJ2-5
d_gene: NA
CDR3aa: CSDSRVGETQYF
CDR3nt: TGCTCCGACTCGCGGGTGGGAGAGACCCAGTACTTC

abundance: NA
v_gene: TRBV24-1
j_gene: TRBJ1-4
d_gene: NA
CDR3aa: CATSARGPANEKLFF
CDR3nt: TGTGCCACCAGTGCTAGGGGACCAGCGAATGAAAAACTGTTTTTT

abundance: few
v_gene: TRBV12-3/TRBV12-4
j_gene: TRBJ2-5
d_gene: NA
CDR3aa: CASGRGGASARETQYF
CDR3nt: TGTGCCAGCGGGCGAGGCGGGGCCTCGGCCCGAGAGACCCAGTACTTC

abundance: few
v_gene: TRBV4-1
j_gene: TRBJ2-7
d_gene: TRBD2
CDR3aa: CASSQAAGSGYEQYF
CDR3nt: TGCGCCAGCAGCCAAGCAGCGGGGAGTGGGTACGAGCAGTACTTC

abundance: many
v_gene: TRBV5-4
j_gene: TRBJ2-1
d_gene: NA
CDR3aa: CASSLGRGGAYNEQFF
CDR3nt: TGTGCCAGCAGCTTGGGGCGGGGCGGCGCCTACAATGAGCAGTTCTTC

abundance: NA
v_gene: TRBV19
j_gene: TRBJ2-1
d_gene: TRBD1
CDR3aa: CASSRAGGLLSSYNEQFF
CDR3nt: TGTGCCAGTAGTAGGGCAGGGGGCCTCCTCAGCTCCTACAATGAGCAGTTCTTC

abundance: NA
v_gene: TRBV5-1
j_gene: TRBJ2-3
d_gene: NA
CDR3aa: CASSPVYRDSNTQYF
CDR3nt: TGCGCCAGCAGCCCCGTTTATCGGGACTCCAATACGCAGTATTTT

abundance: many
v_gene: TRBV5-6
j_gene: TRBJ2-5
d_gene: NA
CDR3aa: CASSSSRAGWTQYF
CDR3nt: TGTGCCAGCAGCTCCAGCAGGGCAGGGTGGACCCAGTACTTC

abundance: few
v_gene: TRBV6-5
j_gene: TRBJ1-5
d_gene: NA
CDR3aa: CASSPAWTGLMGTQHF
CDR3nt: TGTGCCAGCAGCCCTGCCTGGACGGGATTGATGGGGACCCAGCATTTT

abundance: NA
v_gene: TRBV12-3/TRBV12-4
j_gene: TRBJ2-3
d_gene: TRBD1
CDR3aa: CASIGDRFSTDTQYF
CDR3nt: TGTGCCAGTATTGGGGACAGGTTCTCTACCGATACGCAGTATTTT

abundance: NA
v_gene: TRBV18
j_gene: TRBJ2-1
d_gene: NA
CDR3aa: CASSPGSDEQFF
CDR3nt: TGTGCCAGCTCACCAGGGTCTGATGAGCAGTTCTTC

abundance: many
v_gene: TRBV3-1
j_gene: TRBJ2-1
d_gene: NA
CDR3aa: CASSQRRGTYNEQFF
CDR3nt: TGTGCCAGCAGCCAAAGAAGGGGTACCTACAATGAGCAGTTCTTC

abundance: few
v_gene: TRBV10-3
j_gene: TRBJ2-6
d_gene: NA
CDR3aa: CAISDLYSGANVLTF
CDR3nt: TGTGCCATCAGTGATTTATACTCTGGGGCCAACGTCCTGACTTTC

abundance: many
v_gene: TRBV7-9
j_gene: TRBJ2-7
d_gene: NA
CDR3aa: CASSPWTATYEQYF
CDR3nt: TGTGCCAGCAGCCCGTGGACAGCTACCTACGAGCAGTACTTC

abundance: few
v_gene: TRBV5-1
j_gene: TRBJ2-2
d_gene: TRBD2
CDR3aa: CASSLYSGDTGELFF
CDR3nt: TGCGCCAGCAGCCTCTATAGCGGGGACACCGGGGAGCTGTTTTTT

abundance: few
v_gene: TRBV28
j_gene: TRBJ2-7
d_gene: NA
CDR3aa: CASSLRGKSSYEQYF
CDR3nt: TGTGCCAGCAGTTTAAGAGGCAAGAGCTCCTACGAGCAGTACTTC

abundance: NA
v_gene: TRBV7-3
j_gene: TRBJ2-2
d_gene: TRBD1
CDR3aa: CASSDRQGSKGLFF
CDR3nt: TGTGCCAGCAGCGACAGACAGGGTTCCAAGGGGCTGTTTTTT